Sequencing of this T cell receptor beta chain was carried out in a study of blood T cell repertoires in COVID-19. Study overall: Collection of acute and convalescent COVID-19 samples took place in the United States, Italy and Spain. In each case, the material was cDNA or gDNA derived from T cells, B-cell-depleted T cells, or PBMCs.

This CDR3 has 16 amino acids. Between the trimmed V and J ends, which lost 0 bases and 0 bases, there was a span of 9 bases. Germline V CDR1 and CDR2: MNHEY, SVGAGI. Original processing methods: Amplifying reference gene primers gave estimates of nucleated cell counts. Profiled with immunoSEQ multiplex PCR; TCRdb holds only in-frame clones, not every one. V, J and clone size derive from that table, while D and trimming were established from the DNA sequence. The sample holds 100,000 to 120,000 clones, about 80% seen once. V is TRBV6-5 and J is TRBJ1-3; tentative D call: TRBD1 (6 bases). Sequencing input: peripheral blood. This receptor was taken from a woman aged 70-85 years with acute or convalescent COVID-19. The CDR3 reads CASSYSGQISGNTIYF. In DNA, the CDR3 is TGTGCCAGCAGTTACTCAGGACAGATCTCTGGAAACACCATATATTTT.